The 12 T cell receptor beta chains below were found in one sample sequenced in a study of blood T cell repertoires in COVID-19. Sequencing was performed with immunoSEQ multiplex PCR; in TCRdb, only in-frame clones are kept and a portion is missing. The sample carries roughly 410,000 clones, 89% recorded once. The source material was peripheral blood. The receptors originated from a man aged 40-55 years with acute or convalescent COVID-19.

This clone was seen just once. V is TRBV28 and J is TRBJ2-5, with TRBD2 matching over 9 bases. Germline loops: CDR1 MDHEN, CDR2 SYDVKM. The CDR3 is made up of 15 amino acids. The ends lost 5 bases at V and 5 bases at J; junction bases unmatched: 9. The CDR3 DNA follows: TGTGCCAGCAGTCCCCGGACTAGCGTTTGGGAGACCCAGTACTTC. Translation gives CASSPRTSVWETQYF.

CDR3: CASSFVQGARGYGYTF. DNA of the CDR3: TGTGCCAGCAGCTTTGTACAGGGGGCGCGTGGCTATGGCTACACCTTC. The rearrangement uses TRBV7-9 and TRBJ1-2, with 9 positions matching TRBD1. The CDR3 has 16 residues. Germline CDR1 SEHNR, CDR2 FQNEAQ (reference sequence). Trimming took 3 bases from V and 4 from J; bases not matched to a gene: 9.

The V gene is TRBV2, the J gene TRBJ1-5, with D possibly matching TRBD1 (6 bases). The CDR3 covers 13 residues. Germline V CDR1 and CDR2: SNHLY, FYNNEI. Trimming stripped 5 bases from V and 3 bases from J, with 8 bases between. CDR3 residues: CASSWGHNQPQHF. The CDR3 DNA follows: TGTGCCAGCAGTTGGGGGCACAATCAGCCCCAGCATTTT.

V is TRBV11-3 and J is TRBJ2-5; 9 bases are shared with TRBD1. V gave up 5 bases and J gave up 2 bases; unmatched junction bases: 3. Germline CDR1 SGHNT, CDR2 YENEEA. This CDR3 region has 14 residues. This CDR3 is CASSPGQGQETQYF. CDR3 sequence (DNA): TGTGCCAGCAGCCCGGGACAGGGACAAGAGACCCAGTACTTC.

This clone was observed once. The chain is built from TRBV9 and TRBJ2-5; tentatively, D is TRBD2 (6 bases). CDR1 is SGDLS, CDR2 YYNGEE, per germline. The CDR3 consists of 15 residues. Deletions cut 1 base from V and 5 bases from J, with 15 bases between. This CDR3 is CASSVWGRTGETQYF. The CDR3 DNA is TGTGCCAGCAGCGTATGGGGGAGGACCGGGGAGACCCAGTACTTC.

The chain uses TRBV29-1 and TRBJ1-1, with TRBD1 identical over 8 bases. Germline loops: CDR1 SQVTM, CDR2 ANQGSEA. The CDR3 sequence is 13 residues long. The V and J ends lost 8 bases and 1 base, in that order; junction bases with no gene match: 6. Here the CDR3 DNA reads TGCAGCTCTACAGGGGGAGGGAACACTGAAGCTTTCTTT. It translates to CSSTGGGNTEAFF. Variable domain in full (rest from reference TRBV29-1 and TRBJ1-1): SAVISQKPSRDICQRGTSLTIQCQVDSQVTMMFWYRQQPGQSLTLIATANQGSEATYESGFVIDKFPISRPNLTFSTLTVSNMSPEDSSIYLCSSTGGGNTEAFFGQGTRLTVV.

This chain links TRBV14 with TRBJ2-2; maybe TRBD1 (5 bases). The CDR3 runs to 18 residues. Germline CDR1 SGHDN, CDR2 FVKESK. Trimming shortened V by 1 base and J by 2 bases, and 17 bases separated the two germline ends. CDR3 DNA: TGTGCCAGCAGCCAAGTGATGGGTTATGGGGCCAACACCGGGGAGCTGTTTTTT. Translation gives CASSQVMGYGANTGELFF.

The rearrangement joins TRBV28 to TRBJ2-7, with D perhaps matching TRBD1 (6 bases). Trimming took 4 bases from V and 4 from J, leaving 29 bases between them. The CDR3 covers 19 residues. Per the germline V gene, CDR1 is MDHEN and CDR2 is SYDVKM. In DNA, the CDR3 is TGTGCCAGCAGTTGGGCAACAGGGTATTCGCCTGCTAGTAAATACGAGCAGTACTTC. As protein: CASSWATGYSPASKYEQYF. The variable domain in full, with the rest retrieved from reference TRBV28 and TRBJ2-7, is DVKVTQSSRYLVKRTGEKVFLECVQDMDHENMFWYRQDPGLGLRLIYFSYDVKMKEKGDIPEGYSVSREKKERFSLILESASTNQTSMYLCASSWATGYSPASKYEQYFGPGTRLTVT.

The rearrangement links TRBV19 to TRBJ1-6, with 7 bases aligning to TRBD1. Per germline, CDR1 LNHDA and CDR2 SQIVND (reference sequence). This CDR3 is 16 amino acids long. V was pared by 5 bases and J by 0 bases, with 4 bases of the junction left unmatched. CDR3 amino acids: CASSSRGSSYNSPLHF. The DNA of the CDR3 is TGTGCCAGTAGTTCCAGGGGGAGCTCCTATAATTCACCCCTCCACTTT. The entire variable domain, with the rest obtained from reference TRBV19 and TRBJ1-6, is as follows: DGGITQSPKYLFRKEGQNVTLSCEQNLNHDAMYWYRQDPGQGLRLIYYSQIVNDFQKGDIAEGYSVSREKKESFPLTVTSAQKNPTAFYLCASSSRGSSYNSPLHFGNGTRLTVT.

The chain's CDR3 is CASSVGQVDSPLHF. CDR3 nucleotides: TGCGCCAGCAGCGTGGGACAGGTGGATTCACCCCTCCACTTT. V gene TRBV5-1 combines with J gene TRBJ1-6, with 8 bases that match TRBD1. The CDR3 is 14 residues long. V lost 4 bases and J lost 8; bases outside the gene matches: 5. Germline values: CDR1 SGHRS, CDR2 YFSETQ.

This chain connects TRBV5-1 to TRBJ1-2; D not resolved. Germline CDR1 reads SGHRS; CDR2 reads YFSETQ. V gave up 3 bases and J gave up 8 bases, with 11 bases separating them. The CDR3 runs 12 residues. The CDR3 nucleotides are TGCGCCAGCAGCTCCCCCGGGGTAGGCTACACCTTC. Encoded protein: CASSSPGVGYTF.

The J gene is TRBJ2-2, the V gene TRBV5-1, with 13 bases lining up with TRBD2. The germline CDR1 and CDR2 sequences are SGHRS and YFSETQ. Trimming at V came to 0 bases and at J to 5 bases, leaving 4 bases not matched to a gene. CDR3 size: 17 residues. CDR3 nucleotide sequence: TGCGCCAGCAGCTTGGGACTAGCGGGAGGAGGGACCGGGGAGCTGTTTTTT. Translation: CASSLGLAGGGTGELFF.